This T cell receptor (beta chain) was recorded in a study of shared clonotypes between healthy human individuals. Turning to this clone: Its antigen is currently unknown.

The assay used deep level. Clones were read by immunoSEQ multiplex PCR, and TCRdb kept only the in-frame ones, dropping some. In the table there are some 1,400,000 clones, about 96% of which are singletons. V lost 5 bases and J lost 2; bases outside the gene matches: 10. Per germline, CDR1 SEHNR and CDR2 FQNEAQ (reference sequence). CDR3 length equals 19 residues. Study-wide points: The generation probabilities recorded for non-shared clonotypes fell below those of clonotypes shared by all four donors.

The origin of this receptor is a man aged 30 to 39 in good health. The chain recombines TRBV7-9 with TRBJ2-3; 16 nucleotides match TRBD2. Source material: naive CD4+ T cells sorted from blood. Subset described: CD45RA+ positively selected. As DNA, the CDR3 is TGTGCCAGCAGCCCGGGACTAGCGGGAGGGGTTCTTAACACAGATACGCAGTATTTT. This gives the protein CASSPGLAGGVLNTDTQYF. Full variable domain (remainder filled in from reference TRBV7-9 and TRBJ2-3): DTGVSQNPRHKITKRGQNVTFRCDPISEHNRLYWYRQTLGQGPEFLTYFQNEAQLEKSRLLSDRFSAERPKGSFSTLEIQRTEQGDSAMYLCASSPGLAGGVLNTDTQYFGPGTRLTVL.